These 8 T cell receptor beta chains came from one sample sequenced in a study of shared clonotypes between healthy human individuals. Generated by immunoSEQ multiplex PCR, the TCRdb table keeps only in-frame clones and is missing some. The sample records 2 million to 2.5 million clones, approximately 95% being singletons. What was sequenced was naive CD4+ T cells sorted from blood. This sample's subset: CD45RA+ positively selected. The receptors here all came from a young man in good health.

Details on this clone: Within the sample, other DNA sequences also encode this same CDR3. The rearrangement uses TRBV5-6 and TRBJ2-5; D might be TRBD2 (6 bases). Trimming shortened V by 1 base and J by 2 bases, and 9 bases separated the two germline ends. Looked up from germline, CDR1 is SGHDT and CDR2 is YYEEEE. The CDR3 length is 14 residues. The CDR3: CASSLTGGQETQYF. CDR3 nucleotide sequence: TGTGCCAGCAGCTTGACCGGAGGGCAAGAGACCCAGTACTTC.

CDR3: CAISETDYEQYF. The CDR3, as DNA: TGTGCCATCAGTGAGACCGACTACGAGCAGTACTTC. The chain joins TRBV10-3 to TRBJ2-7; D call uncertain. The CDR3 has 12 amino acids. Trimming removed 2 bases from V and 3 bases from J, with 5 bases in between. In germline, CDR1 is ENHRY, CDR2 SYGVKD.

The chain has TRBV5-1 and TRBJ2-5; 8 nucleotides align to TRBD2. Germline trimming cut 4 bases from V and 3 bases from J; bases unmatched to any gene: 14. Germline loops: CDR1 SGHRS, CDR2 YFSETQ. CDR3 size: 17 residues. As DNA, the CDR3 is TGCGCCAGCAGCATGGCCCACCTCGGGGGGGGCAAAGAGACCCAGTACTTC. Residues: CASSMAHLGGGKETQYF.

J is TRBJ2-3 and V is TRBV30; tentative D call: TRBD2 (5 bases). Germline V lookup: CDR1 GTSNPN, CDR2 SVGIG (reference sequence). The CDR3 runs to 16 residues. The V end lost 2 bases, the J end lost 0 bases, and 15 bases lay between the germline ends. Here the CDR3 reads CAWSSVVAQSTDTQYF. For the CDR3, the DNA is TGTGCCTGGAGTTCGGTTGTAGCGCAGAGCACAGATACGCAGTATTTT.

This clone turned up a few times. The identical CDR3 is also encoded by other nucleotide sequences in the sample. The rearrangement joins TRBV20-1 to TRBJ1-2, with D hard to call. Looked up from germline, CDR1 is DFQATT and CDR2 is SNEGSKA (reference sequence). The V end lost 2 bases, the J end lost 6 bases, and 7 bases lay between the germline ends. The CDR3 runs 11 residues. The CDR3 loop reads CSARIPDGYTF. CDR3 DNA: TGCAGTGCTAGAATCCCCGATGGCTACACCTTC.

J is TRBJ2-7 and V is TRBV11-2; D ambiguous. In germline, CDR1 is SGHAT, CDR2 FQNNGV. V gave up 5 bases and J gave up 5 bases, with 19 bases separating them. The CDR3 length is 15 residues. CDR3 loop: CASSPWSSGRHEQYF. In nucleotides, the CDR3 is TGTGCCAGCAGCCCTTGGAGTTCCGGGCGACACGAGCAGTACTTC.

The rearrangement links TRBV20-1 to TRBJ1-4; D call uncertain. The germline V and J ends were trimmed by 4 bases and 4 bases, with 4 bases remaining between them. The CDR3 is made up of 11 amino acids. Germline CDR1 and CDR2: DFQATT and SNEGSKA (reference sequence). This CDR3 reads CSAISNEKLFF. CDR3 bases: TGCAGTGCTATTAGTAATGAAAAACTGTTTTTT.

This clone appeared once. CDR3: CASNGQGGSNTEAFF. CDR3 nucleotides: TGTGCCAGCAACGGACAGGGGGGGTCGAACACTGAAGCTTTCTTT. The chain links TRBV5-4 to TRBJ1-1, with 10 bases that match TRBD1. CDR1 is SGHNT and CDR2 is YYREEE in the germline V gene (reference sequence). The J segment lost 1 base and the V segment lost 6 bases, leaving 6 bases of the junction unmatched. This CDR3 has 15 amino acids.